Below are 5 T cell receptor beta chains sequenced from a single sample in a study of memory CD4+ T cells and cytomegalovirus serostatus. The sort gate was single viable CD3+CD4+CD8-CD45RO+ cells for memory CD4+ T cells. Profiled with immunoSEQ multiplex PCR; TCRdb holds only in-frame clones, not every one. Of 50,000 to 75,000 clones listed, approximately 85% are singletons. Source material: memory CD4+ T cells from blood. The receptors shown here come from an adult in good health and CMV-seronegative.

The CDR3 sequence: CASSLAPGLGTGELFF. The CDR3 nucleotides read TGCGCCAGCAGCTTGGCACCGGGGCTGGGGACCGGGGAGCTGTTTTTT. The chain has TRBV5-1 and TRBJ2-2; D assignment may be TRBD1 or TRBD2 (5 bases each). Trimming took 0 bases from V and 5 from J, leaving 14 bases between them. The germline V gene has CDR1 SGHRS and CDR2 YFSETQ. The length of the CDR3 is 16 residues.

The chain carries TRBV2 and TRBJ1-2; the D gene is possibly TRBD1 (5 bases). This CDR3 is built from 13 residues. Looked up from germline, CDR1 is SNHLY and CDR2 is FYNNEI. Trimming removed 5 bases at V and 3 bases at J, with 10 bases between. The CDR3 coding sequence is TGTGCCAGCAGTATCGGGACGGACTATGGCTACACCTTC. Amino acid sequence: CASSIGTDYGYTF.

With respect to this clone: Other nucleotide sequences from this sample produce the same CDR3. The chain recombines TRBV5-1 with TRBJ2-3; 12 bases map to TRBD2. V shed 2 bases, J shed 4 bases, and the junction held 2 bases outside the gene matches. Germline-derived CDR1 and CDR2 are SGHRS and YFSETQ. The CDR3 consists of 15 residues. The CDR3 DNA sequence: TGCGCCAGCAGCTTAACTAGCGGGGGGTCAGATACGCAGTATTTT. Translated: CASSLTSGGSDTQYF.

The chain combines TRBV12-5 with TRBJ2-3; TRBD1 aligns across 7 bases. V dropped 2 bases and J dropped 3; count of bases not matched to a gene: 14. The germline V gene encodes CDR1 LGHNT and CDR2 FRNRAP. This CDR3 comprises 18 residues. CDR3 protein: CASGLSPKEQGSTDTQYF. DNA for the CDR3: TGTGCTAGTGGTTTGAGTCCCAAGGAACAGGGGAGTACAGATACGCAGTATTTT.

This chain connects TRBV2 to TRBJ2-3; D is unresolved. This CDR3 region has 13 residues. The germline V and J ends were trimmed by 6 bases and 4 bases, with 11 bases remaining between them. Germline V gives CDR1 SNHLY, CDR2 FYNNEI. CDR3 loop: CASRRSLADTQYF. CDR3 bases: TGTGCCAGCAGGCGGAGTCTCGCAGATACGCAGTATTTT.